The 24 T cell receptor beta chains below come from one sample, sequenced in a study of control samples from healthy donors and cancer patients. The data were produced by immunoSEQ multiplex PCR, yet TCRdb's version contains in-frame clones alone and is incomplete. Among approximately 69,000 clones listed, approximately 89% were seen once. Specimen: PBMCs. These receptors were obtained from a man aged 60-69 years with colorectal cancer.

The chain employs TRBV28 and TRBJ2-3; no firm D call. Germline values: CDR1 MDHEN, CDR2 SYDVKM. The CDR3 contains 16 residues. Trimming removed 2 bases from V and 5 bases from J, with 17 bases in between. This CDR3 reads CASSLLTRLQRDTQYF. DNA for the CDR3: TGTGCCAGCAGTTTACTGACCCGTCTCCAAAGAGATACGCAGTATTTT.

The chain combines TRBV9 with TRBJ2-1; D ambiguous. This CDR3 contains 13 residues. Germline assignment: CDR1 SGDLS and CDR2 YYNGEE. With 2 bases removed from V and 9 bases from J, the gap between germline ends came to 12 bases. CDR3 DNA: TGTGCCAGCAGCGTTTGGGCCTCGGGTGAGCAGTTCTTC. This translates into CASSVWASGEQFF.

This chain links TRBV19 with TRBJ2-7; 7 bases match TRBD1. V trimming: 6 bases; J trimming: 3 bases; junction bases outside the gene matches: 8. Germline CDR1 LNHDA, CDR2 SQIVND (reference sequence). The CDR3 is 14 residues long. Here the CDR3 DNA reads TGTGCCAGTAGACCCTCGGGACAGATCTACGAGCAGTACTTC. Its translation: CASRPSGQIYEQYF.

In DNA, the CDR3 is TGCGCCAGCAGCCGGACAGGGGGCGATGGCTACACCTTC. This sequence encodes CASSRTGGDGYTF. V usage is TRBV5-1 and J usage is TRBJ1-2, with 11 bases that match TRBD1. Germline V gives CDR1 SGHRS, CDR2 YFSETQ. The junction had 2 bases not matched to a gene; V was cut back by 4 bases and J by 6 bases. The CDR3 is 13 residues long.

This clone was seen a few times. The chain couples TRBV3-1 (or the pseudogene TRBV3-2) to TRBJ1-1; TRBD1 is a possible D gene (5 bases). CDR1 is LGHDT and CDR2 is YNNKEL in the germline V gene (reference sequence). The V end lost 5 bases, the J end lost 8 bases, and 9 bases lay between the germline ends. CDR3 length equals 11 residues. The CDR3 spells CASSYWGEAFF. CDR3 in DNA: TGTGCCAGCAGCTACTGGGGGGAAGCTTTCTTT.

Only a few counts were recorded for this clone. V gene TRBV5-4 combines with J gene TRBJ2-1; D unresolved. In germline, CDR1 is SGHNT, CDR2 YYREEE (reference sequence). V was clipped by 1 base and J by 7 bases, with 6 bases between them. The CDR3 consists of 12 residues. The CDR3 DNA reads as TGTGCCAGCAGCTTGACTCTGAATGAGCAGTTCTTC. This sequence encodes CASSLTLNEQFF.

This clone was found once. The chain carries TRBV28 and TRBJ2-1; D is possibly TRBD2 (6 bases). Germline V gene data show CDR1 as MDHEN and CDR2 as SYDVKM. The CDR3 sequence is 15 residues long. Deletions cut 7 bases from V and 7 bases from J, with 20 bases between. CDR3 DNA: TGTGCCAGCAAGGCCCCGTACGGGGGAAGGAATGAGCAGTTCTTC. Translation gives CASKAPYGGRNEQFF.

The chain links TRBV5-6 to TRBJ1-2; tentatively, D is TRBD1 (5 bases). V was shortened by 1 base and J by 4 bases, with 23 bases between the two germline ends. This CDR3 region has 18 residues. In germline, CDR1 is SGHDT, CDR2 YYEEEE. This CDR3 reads CASSLLAGPGTHTYGYTF. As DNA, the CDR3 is TGTGCCAGCAGCTTGTTAGCGGGACCAGGGACTCACACCTATGGCTACACCTTC.

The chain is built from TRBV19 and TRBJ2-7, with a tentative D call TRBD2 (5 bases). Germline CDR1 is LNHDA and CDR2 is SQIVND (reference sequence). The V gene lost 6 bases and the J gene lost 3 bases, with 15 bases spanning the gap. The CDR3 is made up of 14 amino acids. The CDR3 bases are TGTGCCAGTAGAGAGATGCCGGGGAACTACGAGCAGTACTTC. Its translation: CASREMPGNYEQYF.

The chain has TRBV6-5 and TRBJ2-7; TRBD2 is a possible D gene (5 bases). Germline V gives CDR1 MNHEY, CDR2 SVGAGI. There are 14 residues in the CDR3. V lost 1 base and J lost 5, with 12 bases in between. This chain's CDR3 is CASSYYRGVHEQYF. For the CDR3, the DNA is TGTGCCAGCAGTTACTATCGGGGAGTCCACGAGCAGTACTTC.

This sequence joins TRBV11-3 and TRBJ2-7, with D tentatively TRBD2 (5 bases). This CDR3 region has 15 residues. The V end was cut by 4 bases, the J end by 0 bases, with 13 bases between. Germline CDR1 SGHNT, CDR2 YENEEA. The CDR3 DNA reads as TGTGCCAGCAGCTCCCAGACGGGGAGCTCCTACGAGCAGTACTTC. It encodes CASSSQTGSSYEQYF. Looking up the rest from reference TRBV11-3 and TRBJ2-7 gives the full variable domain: EAGVVQSPRYKIIEKKQPVAFWCNPISGHNTLYWYLQNLGQGPELLIRYENEEAVDDSQLPKDRFSAERLKGVDSTLKIQPAELGDSAVYLCASSSQTGSSYEQYFGPGTRLTVT.

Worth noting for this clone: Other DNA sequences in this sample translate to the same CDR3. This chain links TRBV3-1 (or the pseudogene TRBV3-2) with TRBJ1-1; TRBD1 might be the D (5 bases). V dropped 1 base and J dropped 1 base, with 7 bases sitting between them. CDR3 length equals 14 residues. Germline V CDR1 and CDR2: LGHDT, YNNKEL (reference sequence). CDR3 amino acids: CASSQVGTNTEAFF. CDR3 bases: TGTGCCAGCAGCCAAGTAGGGACGAACACTGAAGCTTTCTTT.

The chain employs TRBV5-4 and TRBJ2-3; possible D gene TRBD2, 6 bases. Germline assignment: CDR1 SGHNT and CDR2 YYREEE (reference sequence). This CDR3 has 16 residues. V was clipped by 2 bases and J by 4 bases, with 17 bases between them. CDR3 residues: CASSFRAVGGADTQYF. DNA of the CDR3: TGTGCCAGCAGCTTTAGGGCGGTGGGGGGTGCAGATACGCAGTATTTT.

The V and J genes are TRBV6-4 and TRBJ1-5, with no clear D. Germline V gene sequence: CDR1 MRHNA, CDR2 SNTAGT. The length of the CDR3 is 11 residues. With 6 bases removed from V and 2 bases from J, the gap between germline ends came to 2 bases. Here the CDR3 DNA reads TGTGCCAGCAGGGGCAATCAGCCCCAGCATTTT. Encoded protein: CASRGNQPQHF.

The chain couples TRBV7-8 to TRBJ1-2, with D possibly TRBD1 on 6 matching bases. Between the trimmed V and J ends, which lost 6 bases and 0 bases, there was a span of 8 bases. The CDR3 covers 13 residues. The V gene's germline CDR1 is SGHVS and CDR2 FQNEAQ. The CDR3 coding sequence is TGTGCCAGCAGAGGACAGCCTAACTATGGCTACACCTTC. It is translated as CASRGQPNYGYTF.

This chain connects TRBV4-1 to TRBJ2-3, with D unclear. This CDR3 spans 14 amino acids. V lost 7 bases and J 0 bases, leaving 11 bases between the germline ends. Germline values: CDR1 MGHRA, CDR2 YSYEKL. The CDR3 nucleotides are TGCGCCAGCAACGACGGATATAGCACAGATACGCAGTATTTT. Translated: CASNDGYSTDTQYF.

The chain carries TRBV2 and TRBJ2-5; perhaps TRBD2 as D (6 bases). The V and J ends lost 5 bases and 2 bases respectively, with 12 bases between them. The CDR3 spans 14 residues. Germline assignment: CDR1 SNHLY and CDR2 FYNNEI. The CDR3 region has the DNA TGTGCCAGCAGTATTAGCGGCCCGCAAGAGACCCAGTACTTC. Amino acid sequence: CASSISGPQETQYF.

CDR3 protein: CASSVWGSLIYGYTF. The CDR3 DNA sequence: TGTGCCAGTAGTGTCTGGGGCAGCCTCATCTATGGCTACACCTTC. V gene TRBV19 combines with J gene TRBJ1-2, with TRBD1 as a possible D gene (5 bases). V lost 5 bases and J lost 4, with 17 bases in between. Germline lookup yields CDR1 LNHDA and CDR2 SQIVND (reference sequence). This CDR3 has 15 amino acids.

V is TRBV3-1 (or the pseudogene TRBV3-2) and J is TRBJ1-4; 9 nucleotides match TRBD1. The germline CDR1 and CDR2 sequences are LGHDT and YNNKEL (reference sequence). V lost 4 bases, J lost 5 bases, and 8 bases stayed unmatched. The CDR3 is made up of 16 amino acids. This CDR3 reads CASSPSRDRENEKLFF. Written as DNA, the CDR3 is TGTGCCAGCAGCCCAAGTAGGGACAGGGAAAATGAAAAACTGTTTTTT.

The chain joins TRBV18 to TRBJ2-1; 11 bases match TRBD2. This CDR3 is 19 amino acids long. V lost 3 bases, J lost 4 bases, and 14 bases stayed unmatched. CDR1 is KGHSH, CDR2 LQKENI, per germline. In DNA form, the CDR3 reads TGTGCCAGCTCACCCACTTCACTAGCGGGGGCCCTCATTTACAATGAGCAGTTCTTC. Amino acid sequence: CASSPTSLAGALIYNEQFF.

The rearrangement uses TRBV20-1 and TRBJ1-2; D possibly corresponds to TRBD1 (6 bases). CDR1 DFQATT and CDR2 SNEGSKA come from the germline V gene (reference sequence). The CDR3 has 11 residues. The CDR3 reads CISHPGDGYTF. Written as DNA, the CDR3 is TGCATCAGTCACCCAGGGGATGGCTACACCTTC.

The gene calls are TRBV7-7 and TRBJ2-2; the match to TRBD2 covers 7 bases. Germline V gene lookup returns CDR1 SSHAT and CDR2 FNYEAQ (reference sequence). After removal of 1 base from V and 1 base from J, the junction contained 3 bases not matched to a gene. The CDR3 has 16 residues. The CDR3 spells CASSLGGGLNTGELFF. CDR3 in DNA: TGTGCCAGCAGCTTAGGGGGGGGACTGAACACCGGGGAGCTGTTTTTT. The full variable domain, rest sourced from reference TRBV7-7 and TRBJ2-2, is GAGVSQSPRYKVTKRGQDVTLRCDPISSHATLYWYQQALGQGPEFLTYFNYEAQPDKSGLPSDRFSAERPEGSISTLTIQRTEQRDSAMYRCASSLGGGLNTGELFFGEGSRLTVL.

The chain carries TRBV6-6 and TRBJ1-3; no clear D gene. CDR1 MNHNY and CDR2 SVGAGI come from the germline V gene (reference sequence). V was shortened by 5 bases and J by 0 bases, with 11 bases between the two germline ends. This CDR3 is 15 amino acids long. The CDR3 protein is CASSQIGVSGNTIYF. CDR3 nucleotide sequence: TGTGCCAGCAGTCAAATTGGTGTCTCTGGAAACACCATATATTTT.

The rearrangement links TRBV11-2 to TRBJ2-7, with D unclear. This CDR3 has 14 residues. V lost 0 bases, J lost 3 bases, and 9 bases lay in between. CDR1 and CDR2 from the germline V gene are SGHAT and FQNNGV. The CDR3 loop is CASSLDNANYEQYF. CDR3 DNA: TGTGCCAGCAGCTTAGATAATGCCAACTACGAGCAGTACTTC.